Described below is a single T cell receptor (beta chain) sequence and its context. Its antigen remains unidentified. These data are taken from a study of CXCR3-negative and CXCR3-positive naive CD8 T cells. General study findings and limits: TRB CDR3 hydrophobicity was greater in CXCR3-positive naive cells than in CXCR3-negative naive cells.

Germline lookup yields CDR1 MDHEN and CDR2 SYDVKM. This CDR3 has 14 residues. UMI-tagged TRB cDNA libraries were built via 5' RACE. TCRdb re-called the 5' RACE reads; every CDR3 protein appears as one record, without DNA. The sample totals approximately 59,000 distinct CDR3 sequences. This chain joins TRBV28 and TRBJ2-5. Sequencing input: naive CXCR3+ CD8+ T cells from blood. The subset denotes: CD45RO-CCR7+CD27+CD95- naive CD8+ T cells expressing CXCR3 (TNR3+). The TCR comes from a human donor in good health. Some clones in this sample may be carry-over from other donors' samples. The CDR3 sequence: CASSITLYQETQYF.